This passage covers 5 T cell receptor beta chains from one sample sequenced in a study of T cell repertoires in cytomegalovirus infection. TCRdb reprocessed the reads via MiXCR and lists one record per CDR3 protein. Among 250,000 to 300,000 distinct CDR3 sequences listed, around 20% were seen once. Which antigens these TCRs recognize remains unknown. The sample here was cultured PBMCs, taken from culture after CMV antigen stimulation. Receptors were obtained from a human donor in good health (CMV status not recorded). Some clones in this sample may be carry-over from other donors' samples.

This clonotype was seen a few times. The chain carries TRBV5-1 and TRBJ1-4, with 12 bases aligning to TRBD1. With V trimmed by 3 bases and J by 3 bases, 6 bases remained unmatched. Per germline, CDR1 SGHRS and CDR2 YFSETQ. The CDR3 consists of 17 residues. CDR3 sequence reads: CASSWGQGAPANEKLFF. CDR3 nucleotides: TGCGCCAGCAGCTGGGGACAGGGGGCGCCGGCTAATGAAAAACTGTTTTTT. Combining the CDR3 with reference TRBV5-1 and TRBJ1-4 gives the whole variable domain KAGVTQTPRYLIKTRGQQVTLSCSPISGHRSVSWYQQTPGQGLQFLFEYFSETQRNKGNFPGRFSGRQFSNSRSEMNVSTLELGDSALYLCASSWGQGAPANEKLFFGSGTQLSVL.

The CDR3 loop reads CASSQRLGVTEAFF. The DNA of the CDR3 is TGTGCCAGCAGCCAAAGGCTAGGGGTCACTGAAGCTTTCTTT. This chain joins TRBV28 and TRBJ1-1, with D possibly TRBD1 on 5 matching bases. The germline gives CDR1 MDHEN, CDR2 SYDVKM. This CDR3 region has 14 residues. Deletions cut 6 bases from V and 4 bases from J, with 15 bases between.

This rearrangement joins TRBV11-1 to TRBJ2-7; possibly TRBD2 for D (7 bases). V shed 5 bases and J shed 2 bases, with 16 bases lying between them. This CDR3 is 15 amino acids long. Germline CDR1 and CDR2: SGHAT and FQDESV (reference sequence). The CDR3 DNA follows: TGTGCCAGCAGCCCGGGGGGCGGCGACCCCTACGAGCAGTACTTC. It translates to CASSPGGGDPYEQYF. Variable domain in full (rest from reference TRBV11-1 and TRBJ2-7): EAEVAQSPRYKITEKSQAVAFWCDPISGHATLYWYRQILGQGPELLVQFQDESVVDDSQLPKDRFSAERLKGVDSTLKIQPAELGDSAMYLCASSPGGGDPYEQYFGPGTRLTVT.

This clonotype was counted at least ten times. The V call is TRBV27, the J call TRBJ2-3; 9 bases agree with TRBD1. Trimming removed 6 bases from V and 9 bases from J; junction bases left unmatched: 22. This CDR3 has 18 amino acids. Germline loops: CDR1 MNHEY, CDR2 SMNVEV (reference sequence). The CDR3 nucleotides are TGTGCCAGCAGCAAAGCGGCCATAGGACAGGGGAGACTAAAGACGCAGTATTTT. It yields the protein CASSKAAIGQGRLKTQYF.

V gene TRBV28 combines with J gene TRBJ2-1; D gene unclear. Trimming left V 10 bases short and J 4 bases short, with 17 bases between. This CDR3 contains 14 residues. Germline V gives CDR1 MDHEN, CDR2 SYDVKM. The DNA of the CDR3 is TGTGCCACCACCCAAACGGCTAGATACAATGAGCAGTTCTTC. This sequence encodes CATTQTARYNEQFF.